The source of this T cell receptor (beta chain) is a study of metastatic and nonmetastatic thyroid tumors. This CDR3 has 15 amino acids. The V gene lost 5 bases and the J gene lost 2 bases, with 13 bases spanning the gap. In germline, CDR1 is SNHLY, CDR2 FYNNEI. Nobody among the patients had been given any treatment before thyroid surgery. Using MiXCR, TCRdb reanalyzed the PCR reads. The sample contains 26,000 or so clones, 15% to 20% of which appear only once. The clonotype comes from a male donor with papillary thyroid cancer or a benign thyroid nodule (not recorded which). Some clones in this sample may be carry-over from other donors' samples. This chain connects TRBV2 to TRBJ2-4, with D tentatively TRBD2 (6 bases). Sequencing used blood. CDR3 region: CASSRGLPPKNIQYF. The CDR3 DNA reads TGTGCCAGCAGTAGGGGACTGCCCCCCAAAAACATTCAGTACTTC.